A selection of T cell receptor beta chains follows, all from one sample in a study of blood T cell repertoires in COVID-19. Assay used: immunoSEQ multiplex PCR; TCRdb lists only in-frame clones, some missing. The data hold a few hundred thousand clones, with approximately 89% observed a single time. Source material: PBMCs or T cells enriched from blood (not recorded which). These receptors were taken from a woman in her thirties or forties who had been exposed to COVID-19. CDR3s include the opening cysteine and the closing phenylalanine or tryptophan. D genes are given only for firm matches. Clone size is not always given. Where it is, it says once, few, many or a class for expanded clones.

d_call,j_call,clone_size,v_call,cdr3_aa,cdr3_nt
TRBD2,TRBJ2-5,NA,TRBV4-2,CASSEGGSGVKETQYF,TGTGCCAGCAGCGAGGGAGGTAGCGGGGTCAAAGAGACCCAGTACTTC
TRBD2,TRBJ2-2,NA,TRBV6-4,CASTPGGTGELFF,TGTGCCAGCACCCCGGGGGGGACCGGGGAGCTGTTTTTT
NA,TRBJ2-3,NA,TRBV11-1,CASRLASGTDTQYF,TGTGCCAGCAGGCTGGCTAGCGGCACAGATACGCAGTATTTT
NA,TRBJ2-7,NA,TRBV3-1/TRBV3-2,CASSQDWGLRYEQYF,TGTGCCAGCAGCCAAGACTGGGGGCTCCGATACGAGCAGTACTTC
TRBD1,TRBJ1-2,NA,TRBV29-1,CSVEVGTGGSGGYTF,TGCAGCGTTGAAGTCGGGACAGGGGGCTCGGGGGGCTACACCTTC
NA,TRBJ1-3,NA,TRBV30,CAWGRSGNTIYF,TGTGCCTGGGGCCGCTCTGGAAACACCATATATTTT
NA,TRBJ1-5,NA,TRBV5-1,CASSLEGDSNQPQHF,TGCGCCAGCAGCTTGGAGGGGGATAGCAATCAGCCCCAGCATTTT
TRBD1,TRBJ1-2,NA,TRBV7-6,CASSPRQGTNYGYTF,TGTGCCAGCAGCCCCCGACAGGGTACTAACTATGGCTACACCTTC
NA,TRBJ1-4,NA,TRBV9,CASSDGSGELFF,TGTGCCAGCAGCGACGGGTCCGGGGAACTGTTTTTT
NA,TRBJ2-3,NA,TRBV9,CASSRRQGGDTQYF,TGTGCCAGCAGCCGCCGACAGGGAGGAGATACGCAGTATTTT
TRBD1,TRBJ1-1,NA,TRBV19,CASSMSGGMGRWTEAFF,TGTGCCAGTAGTATGTCAGGGGGGATGGGGAGATGGACTGAAGCTTTCTTT
NA,TRBJ1-1,NA,TRBV19,CASRMGPSAGPNTEAFF,TGTGCCAGTAGAATGGGGCCAAGTGCAGGGCCGAACACTGAAGCTTTCTTT
TRBD1,TRBJ2-3,NA,TRBV18,CASSPLGTATDTQYF,TGTGCCAGCTCACCACTTGGGACAGCGACAGATACGCAGTATTTT
TRBD1,TRBJ2-1,NA,TRBV15,CATGQGRVLGNEQFF,TGTGCCACGGGACAGGGGAGGGTTCTCGGCAATGAGCAGTTCTTC
NA,TRBJ1-1,once,TRBV6-5,CASRARQENTEAFF,TGTGCCAGTCGCGCTCGACAGGAGAACACTGAAGCTTTCTTT
NA,TRBJ2-3,NA,TRBV21-1,CAGQRGGSTDTQYF,TGTGCCGGCCAGCGGGGGGGAAGCACAGATACGCAGTATTTT
NA,TRBJ1-1,NA,TRBV7-2,CASSLGGGSTQSDAFF,TGTGCCAGCAGCTTAGGGGGGGGCAGCACTCAAAGTGATGCTTTCTTT
NA,TRBJ1-6,NA,TRBV5-1,CASSLVGGENSPLHF,TGCGCCAGCAGCTTGGTGGGGGGGGAAAATTCACCCCTCCACTTT
NA,TRBJ1-6,NA,TRBV12-5,CASVTGLGNSPLHF,TGTGCTAGTGTTACAGGTCTGGGTAATTCACCCCTCCACTTT
NA,TRBJ2-7,NA,TRBV5-1,CASSKTGNSYEQYF,TGCGCCAGCTCTAAAACAGGAAACTCCTACGAGCAGTACTTC
TRBD1,TRBJ2-2,NA,TRBV6-2/TRBV6-3,CASSLLRGLNRAGELFF,TGTGCCAGCAGTCTTCTCAGGGGGCTAAATAGGGCCGGGGAGCTGTTTTTT
TRBD2,TRBJ2-2,once,TRBV14,CASSQDPGTSNTGELFF,TGTGCCAGCAGCCAAGATCCGGGGACTAGTAACACCGGGGAGCTGTTTTTT
NA,TRBJ1-5,NA,TRBV30,CAWGRASNQPQHF,TGTGCCTGGGGGAGGGCTAGTAATCAGCCCCAGCATTTT
TRBD2,TRBJ2-5,NA,TRBV30,CAWSLAGDRVGETQYF,TGTGCCTGGAGTCTAGCGGGAGATCGGGTCGGGGAGACCCAGTACTTC
NA,TRBJ2-1,NA,TRBV7-9,CASSLGGGGHHNEQFF,TGTGCCAGCAGCTTAGGAGGTGGGGGCCATCACAATGAGCAGTTCTTC
NA,TRBJ1-2,NA,TRBV30,CAWTGLGYGYTF,TGTGCCTGGACGGGACTGGGCTATGGCTACACCTTC
TRBD2,TRBJ2-7,NA,TRBV7-9,CASSPSWSGITREQYF,TGTGCCAGCAGCCCAAGCTGGAGCGGGATCACACGGGAGCAGTACTTC
NA,TRBJ2-7,NA,TRBV1,CTSSSLSPSSSYEQYF,TGCACCAGCAGCTCCCTTTCCCCTAGCAGTTCCTACGAGCAGTACTTC
NA,TRBJ1-1,NA,TRBV12-3/TRBV12-4,CASSPGGAPEAFF,TGTGCCAGCAGCCCTGGTGGGGCCCCTGAAGCTTTCTTT
NA,TRBJ1-5,few,TRBV15,CATSRADQPQHF,TGTGCCACCAGCAGAGCGGATCAGCCCCAGCATTTT
NA,TRBJ1-2,NA,TRBV4-3,CASSLRIEGEYGYTF,TGCGCCAGCAGCCTCAGAATCGAGGGCGAGTATGGCTACACCTTC
TRBD2,TRBJ2-3,few,TRBV7-6,CASSLTSGIQDTQYF,TGTGCCAGCAGCTTGACTAGCGGTATCCAGGATACGCAGTATTTT
NA,TRBJ1-2,NA,TRBV5-6,CASSLVDSDYGYTF,TGTGCCAGCAGCTTGGTAGACAGCGACTATGGCTACACCTTC
NA,TRBJ1-5,NA,TRBV6-5,CRSSPNSNQPQHF,TGCAGGTCCTCGCCGAATAGCAATCAGCCCCAGCATTTT
NA,TRBJ2-5,NA,TRBV5-1,CASSLASMQETQYF,TGCGCCAGCAGCTTGGCGTCTATGCAAGAGACCCAGTACTTC
NA,TRBJ1-2,NA,TRBV7-6,CASSLGTATNYGYTF,TGTGCCAGCAGCTTAGGGACAGCAACTAACTATGGCTACACCTTC
TRBD1,TRBJ1-5,NA,TRBV24-1,CATSDRQGALGNQPQHF,TGTGCCACCAGTGACCGACAGGGGGCGCTGGGCAATCAGCCCCAGCATTTT
TRBD1,TRBJ2-1,NA,TRBV7-9,CASSLGQGTYNEQFF,TGTGCCAGCAGCCTGGGACAGGGGACTTACAATGAGCAGTTCTTC
NA,TRBJ1-3,NA,TRBV21-1,CASSIELTGKLVGNTIYF,TGTGCCAGCAGCATCGAACTGACAGGGAAGCTTGTAGGAAACACCATATATTTT
TRBD1,TRBJ1-4,once,TRBV7-9,CASSPKPAGTGNNEKLFF,TGTGCCAGCAGCCCTAAACCGGCGGGGACAGGGAATAATGAAAAACTGTTTTTT
TRBD2,TRBJ2-7,NA,TRBV30,CAWSTSPRGVSQYF,TGTGCCTGGAGTACCTCTCCCCGGGGGGTATCGCAGTACTTC
TRBD1,TRBJ1-5,once,TRBV24-1,CAPRDRRSNQPQHF,TGTGCCCCCCGGGACAGAAGGAGCAATCAGCCCCAGCATTTT
NA,TRBJ2-7,NA,TRBV19,CASSIGRTSNEQYF,TGTGCCAGTAGTATTGGGCGGACATCGAACGAGCAGTACTTC
TRBD2,TRBJ2-1,NA,TRBV10-2,CASSERAGSSYNEQFF,TGCGCCAGCAGTGAGAGAGCGGGGAGCTCCTACAATGAGCAGTTCTTC
NA,TRBJ1-4,NA,TRBV18,CASSRGNEKLFF,TGTGCCAGCTCACGAGGTAATGAAAAACTGTTTTTT
NA,TRBJ1-5,NA,TRBV2,CASSEGSSIHQPQHF,TGTGCCAGCAGTGAAGGTAGCAGTATACATCAGCCCCAGCATTTT
TRBD1,TRBJ1-5,NA,TRBV6-5,CASSRTGERFQPQHF,TGTGCCAGCAGCCGCACAGGGGAGCGTTTTCAGCCCCAGCATTTT
NA,TRBJ1-5,NA,TRBV6-1,CASSEQGLGQPQHF,TGTGCCAGCAGTGAACAGGGGCTTGGTCAGCCCCAGCATTTT